The subject of this entry is one TCR beta chain. This sample also contains other DNA sequences that code for the same CDR3. The data originate from a study of shared clonotypes between healthy human individuals. The CDR3 is 14 residues long. V lost 0 bases to trimming and J lost 3 bases, with 9 bases between them. Germline CDR1 is SGDLS and CDR2 is YYNGEE. Subsets obtained from CD4+ cells comprised CD45RA+ naive and CD45RA-negative memory cells. Here immunoSEQ multiplex PCR was the method, and the copy in TCRdb shows in-frame clones only, minus some. The sample comprises over a million clones, roughly 74% of which are singletons, and 0.5% to 0.65% rests with the top ten.

Material: memory CD4+ T cells from PBMCs. Subset of the sample: CD45RA-negative fraction. V and J are TRBV9 and TRBJ1-1, with D perhaps TRBD1 (6 bases). The receptor was derived from a man younger than 35 in good health. Some clones in this sample may be carry-over from other donors' samples. The CDR3 sequence is CASSVEGGYTEAFF. CDR3 DNA sequence: TGTGCCAGCAGCGTAGAGGGGGGGTACACTGAAGCTTTCTTT.